The text below deals with one TCR beta chain. The antigen is unknown. The germline gene is not matched at one end of the junction; a read error may be the cause. Using RNA transcripts, the TCR beta CDR3 regions were amplified. Second-round multiplex PCR came after a first-round RT-PCR that employed HTBI primers. A single record per CDR3 protein comes from TCRdb applying MiXCR to the multiplex PCR reads. Of some 390,000 distinct CDR3 sequences listed, around 17% are singletons. Other autoimmune disease, uncontrolled infection, pregnancy and lactation led to exclusion. Germline assignment: CDR1 MNHEY and CDR2 SVGAGI. CDR3 length: 13 amino acids. The data belong to a study of Graves' ophthalmopathy and Graves' hyperthyroidism. For the study at large: Peripheral blood sampling preceded any treatment and occurred at initial diagnosis.

Findings and limits, study-wide: Ophthalmopathy progression cases were predicted by the model with 70.59% sensitivity and more than 72% specificity. Blood also held most thyroid clonotypes expanded above 0.001 frequency.

This TCR was recovered from a woman between 18 and 30 years old with Graves' ophthalmopathy. The specimen sequenced was peripheral blood. This chain uses TRBV6-5 with TRBJ2-2; D call uncertain. The CDR3 loop is CASGYSVGGELFF. Written as DNA, the CDR3 is TGTGCCAGCGGTTATTCCGTGGGCGGGGAGCTGTTTTTT.